A selection of T cell receptor beta chains follows, all from one sample in a study of T cells in Graves' hyperthyroidism and ophthalmopathy. TCRdb reprocessed the multiplex PCR reads with MiXCR, giving one entry per CDR3 protein. The sample holds about 400,000 distinct CDR3 sequences, around 14% seen once. Sequencing input: blood. These receptors all come from a young woman with Graves' hyperthyroidism that later progressed to Graves' ophthalmopathy. The CDR3 runs from the conserved cysteine through the conserved F or W.

V gene,CDR3 protein
TRBV20-1,CSAYRVGNTEAFF
TRBV6-1,CASSPSGREREKLFF
TRBV18,CASSPVAGVDNEQFF
TRBV11-1,CASSLGLAGGPDNEQFF
TRBV2,CASLSTSTDTQYF
TRBV3-1,CASSPPGRYGYTF
TRBV6-1,CASSFRWDGQETQYF
TRBV5-1,CASSSEVPGQTQYF
TRBV11-2,CASSLWREREIGNEQFF
TRBV28,CATRSTGELFF
TRBV5-1,CASSLAGTSTYNEQFF
TRBV14,CASSSRQGADTQYF
TRBV2,CASSEAPTTLKTGGRIEQYF
TRBV27,CASSPSLDGTDPFF
TRBV12-3/TRBV12-4,CASSFASGGTGELFF
TRBV12-3/TRBV12-4,CASSLAIHGIWNYEQYF
TRBV20-1,CSARDYGGTETQYF
TRBV12-3/TRBV12-4,CASRVSGGGNTEAFF
TRBV28,CASSLRDTQYF
TRBV5-6,CASSSPPGQSYEQYF
TRBV30,CAWSGLGTGANVLTF
TRBV11-2,CASSSLGLAGDTQYF
TRBV28,CASSFGQRNEQYF
TRBV9,CASSAGGTSGDNEQFF
TRBV7-2,CASSFRAGGEKLFF
TRBV18,CASSPPGPRVHEQYF
TRBV28,CASSPGGEQYF
TRBV2,CASSDSSSTDTQYF
TRBV11-3,CASSFSHLSVDGEQFF
TRBV5-1,CASRAGLAEPICNEQFF
TRBV20-1,CSAREGRGGWNTGELFF
TRBV7-6,CASSSGQGRINSPLHF
TRBV7-2,CASSSPEAEQYF
TRBV12-3/TRBV12-4,CASSPRTSVGNEQFF
TRBV2,CASSENYGYTF
TRBV20-1,CSARGTAFGQYF
TRBV28,CASSPSGGKSGNTIYF
TRBV6-1,CASSDPGLAGAPEQFF
TRBV7-3,CASSPPLSGELFF
TRBV2,CASSWTGEQYF
TRBV28,CASSPQTGFYYEQYF
TRBV28,CASSLYYAGATYGYTF